The source of this T cell receptor beta chain is a study of cytomegalovirus exposure and HLA in healthy donors. PCR used 60 Vbeta primers and 13 Jbeta primers. Assay used: immunoSEQ multiplex PCR; TCRdb lists only in-frame clones, some missing. The profile shows fewer than 200,000 clones, about three quarters of them singletons. CDR3 length: 15 amino acids. From germline, CDR1 is SGDLS and CDR2 YYNGEE. Trimming removed 0 bases from V and 8 bases from J, with 14 bases in between. This chain uses TRBV9 with TRBJ1-4; the D is unclear. The sequencing input was PBMCs. The sequence was obtained from a man aged 40-49 years in good health and CMV-seropositive. CDR3 sequence reads: CASSVVGSMQEKLFF. For the CDR3, the DNA is TGTGCCAGCAGCGTAGTGGGCAGCATGCAAGAAAAACTGTTTTTT.